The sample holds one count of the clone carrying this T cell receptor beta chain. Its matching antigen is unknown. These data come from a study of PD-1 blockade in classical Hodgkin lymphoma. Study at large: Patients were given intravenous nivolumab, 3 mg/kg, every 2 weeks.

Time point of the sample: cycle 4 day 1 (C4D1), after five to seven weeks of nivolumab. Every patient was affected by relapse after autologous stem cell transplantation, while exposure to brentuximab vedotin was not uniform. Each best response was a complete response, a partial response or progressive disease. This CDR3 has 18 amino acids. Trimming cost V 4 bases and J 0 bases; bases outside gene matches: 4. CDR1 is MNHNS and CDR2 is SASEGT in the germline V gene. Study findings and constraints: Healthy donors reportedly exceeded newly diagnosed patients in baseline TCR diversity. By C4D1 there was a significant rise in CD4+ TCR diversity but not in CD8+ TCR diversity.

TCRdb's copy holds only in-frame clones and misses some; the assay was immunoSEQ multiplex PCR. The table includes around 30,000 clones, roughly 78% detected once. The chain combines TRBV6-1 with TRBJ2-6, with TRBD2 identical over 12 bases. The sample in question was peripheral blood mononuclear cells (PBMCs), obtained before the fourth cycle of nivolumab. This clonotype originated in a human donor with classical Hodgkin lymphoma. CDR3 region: CASSAGLAGPSGANVLTF. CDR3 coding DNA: TGTGCCAGCAGTGCGGGACTAGCGGGCCCCTCTGGGGCCAACGTCCTGACTTTC.